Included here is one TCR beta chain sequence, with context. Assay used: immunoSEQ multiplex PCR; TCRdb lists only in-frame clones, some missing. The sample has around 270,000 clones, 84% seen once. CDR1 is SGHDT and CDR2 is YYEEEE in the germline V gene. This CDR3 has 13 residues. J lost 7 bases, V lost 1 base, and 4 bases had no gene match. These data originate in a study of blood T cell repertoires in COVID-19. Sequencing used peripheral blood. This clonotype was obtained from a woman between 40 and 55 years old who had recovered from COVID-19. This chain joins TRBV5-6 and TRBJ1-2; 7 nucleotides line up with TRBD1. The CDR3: CASSLRTGVGYTF. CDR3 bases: TGTGCCAGCAGCTTGAGAACAGGGGTTGGCTACACCTTC.